This T cell receptor (beta chain) is drawn from a study of blood T cell repertoires in COVID-19. V lost 10 bases and J lost 2, with 15 bases in between. CDR3 size: 13 residues. The germline gives CDR1 MDHEN, CDR2 SYDVKM. Sequencing was performed with immunoSEQ multiplex PCR; in TCRdb, only in-frame clones are kept and a portion is missing. Among around 160,000 clones listed, 88% were seen once. The chain is built from TRBV28 and TRBJ2-7; D is undetermined. Sequencing was carried out using PBMCs or T cells enriched from blood (not recorded which). The sequence was collected from a woman aged 30 to 39 with acute COVID-19. The CDR3 sequence: CATASGPTYEQYF. CDR3 DNA: TGTGCCACCGCGTCAGGCCCGACCTACGAGCAGTACTTC.